The clone carrying this T cell receptor (beta chain) qualifies as medium-sized (0.01 to 0.1%). This record comes from a study of technical replicates of blood from a few donors. With 4 bases removed from V and 0 bases from J, the gap between germline ends came to 10 bases. The germline gives CDR1 SGHTS, CDR2 YDEGEE. The CDR3 spans 14 residues. Data came from immunoSEQ multiplex PCR; TCRdb stores just in-frame clones and leaves some out. The sample lists over 55,000 clones; around 87% were seen once. Sequencing was done on a sample of PBMCs. The rearrangement joins TRBV5-8 to TRBJ1-1; perhaps TRBD1 as D (6 bases). This clonotype was sampled from a human donor in good health. Some clones in this sample may be carry-over from other donors' samples. The CDR3 sequence is CASSGQTVNTEAFF. CDR3 coding DNA: TGTGCCAGCAGCGGACAGACAGTGAACACTGAAGCTTTCTTT.